This passage covers 16 T cell receptor beta chains from one sample sequenced in a study of T cell clonality in common variable immunodeficiency. Overall study findings and caveats: Reportedly, TCR beta sequences from common variable immunodeficiency showed fewer deletions and N-nucleotide insertions.

Using immunoSEQ multiplex PCR, the repertoire was profiled, and TCRdb retains in-frame clones only, with some absent. The repertoire shows roughly 42,000 clones, none seen only once; the top ten take approximately 6%. Antigens of these TCRs are unknown. The sample comprised peripheral blood mononuclear cells. The receptors shown here come from a human donor with common variable immunodeficiency.

This clone was seen many times. CDR3: CSVVSSGSFIETQYF. The CDR3 DNA, read in part, is TGCAGCGTTGTATCCAGCGGGAGCTTTATTGAGACC. This sequence joins TRBV29-1 and TRBJ2-5; 8 bases are shared with TRBD2. The read stops 3 residues short of the end of the CDR3; the missing end is completed from the germline J gene. The CDR3 runs 15 residues. V trimming: 4 bases; J trimming: 5 bases; junction bases outside the gene matches: 12. The germline V gene has CDR1 SQVTM and CDR2 ANQGSEA.

This clone was seen more than once but under ten times. The read falls 3 residues short of the CDR3 end, and the missing part is taken from the germline J gene. This chain links TRBV2 with TRBJ1-1, with a possible D match to TRBD1 (6 bases). Germline values: CDR1 SNHLY, CDR2 FYNNEI. The CDR3 runs 12 residues. The CDR3: CASSEMGGGAFF. CDR3 DNA, as far as it was read: TGTGCCAGCAGTGAAATGGGAGGGGGT.

To note about this clone: The read ends 3 residues before the CDR3 terminus; that terminus is restored from the germline J gene. J is TRBJ1-1 and V is TRBV5-6, with no clear D. This CDR3 has 14 amino acids. The germline V and J ends were trimmed by 1 base and 0 bases, with 7 bases remaining between them. Germline CDR1 is SGHDT and CDR2 is YYEEEE. The CDR3 loop is CASSLSPLNTEAFF. The CDR3 DNA, read in part, is TGTGCCAGCAGCTTGAGCCCTTTGAACACTGAA.

This clone was seen repeatedly, ten times or more. The CDR3 goes on 3 residues after the read ends, and that part is filled in from the germline J gene. The rearrangement uses TRBV19 and TRBJ2-1; the D gene is possibly TRBD1 (5 bases). V lost 6 bases, J lost 6 bases, and 15 bases lay in between. This CDR3 is 14 amino acids long. The germline gives CDR1 LNHDA, CDR2 SQIVND (reference sequence). CDR3: CASRVQGWGNEQFF. Partial CDR3 DNA: TGTGCCAGTAGAGTGCAGGGATGGGGCAATGAG.

This clone occurred a few times. The CDR3 end falls 3 residues outside the read, so it is completed with the germline J gene. J is TRBJ2-1 and V is TRBV30, with TRBD1 matching 7 bases. V shed 3 bases and J 5 bases; nucleotides not matched to a gene: 16. Germline-derived CDR1 and CDR2 are GTSNPN and SVGIG (reference sequence). The CDR3 runs 17 residues. CDR3 DNA, as far as it was read: TGTGCCTGGAGCATATTACCTTGGGGACAGATAGACAATGAG. This encodes CAWSILPWGQIDNE. In full, the CDR3 is CAWSILPWGQIDNEQFF.

This clone was seen only a few times. The read gets to within 3 residues of the CDR3 end, and the germline J gene fills in the rest. The chain employs TRBV2 and TRBJ1-2; 7 bases align to TRBD1. The CDR3 sequence is 13 residues long. The V and J ends lost 6 bases and 6 bases, in that order; junction bases with no gene match: 7. Germline V lookup: CDR1 SNHLY, CDR2 FYNNEI. CDR3 sequence: CASSAGTVNGYTF. The sequenced part of the CDR3 DNA is TGTGCCAGCAGCGCCGGGACAGTGAATGGC. Full variable domain (rest looked up from reference TRBV2 and TRBJ1-2): EPEVTQTPSHQVTQMGQEVILRCVPISNHLYFYWYRQILGQKVEFLVSFYNNEISEKSEIFDDQFSVERPDGSNFTLKIRSTKLEDSAMYFCASSAGTVNGYTFGSGTRLTVV.

This clone was counted ten times or more. Incomplete CDR3 DNA: TGTGCCAGCAGCTTGCGTACGGTCCAAGAGACC. This sequence encodes CASSLRTVQET. The full CDR3 reads CASSLRTVQETQYF. The rearrangement joins TRBV5-4 to TRBJ2-5; D ambiguous. The read terminates 3 residues ahead of where the CDR3 ends, so the germline J gene completes it. Trimming took off 1 base at V and 1 base at J, with 8 bases between the two ends. Looked up from germline, CDR1 is SGHNT and CDR2 is YYREEE (reference sequence). CDR3 length equals 14 residues.

Concerning this clone itself: The read halts 3 residues ahead of the CDR3 end, with the missing end drawn from the germline J gene. The V gene is TRBV5-1, the J gene TRBJ2-7, with 11 nucleotides matching TRBD2. J lost 4 bases, V lost 1 base, and 4 bases had no gene match. The CDR3 sequence is 15 residues long. In germline, CDR1 is SGHRS, CDR2 YFSETQ. CDR3 amino acids: CASSLLLAGGYEQYF. The part of the CDR3 DNA that was read is TGCGCCAGCAGCTTGCTCCTAGCGGGAGGATACGAG.

Worth noting for this clone: The CDR3 end lies 3 residues beyond the end of the read and is filled in from the germline J gene. The chain recombines TRBV19 with TRBJ1-5, with 7 bases identical to TRBD1. The CDR3 length is 16 residues. The germline V gene has CDR1 LNHDA and CDR2 SQIVND (reference sequence). Trimming took 0 bases from V and 3 from J; bases not matched to a gene: 5. CDR3 protein: CASSIDGRGSNQPQHF. The CDR3 DNA, read in part, is TGTGCCAGTAGTATAGATGGCAGGGGGTCCAATCAGCCC.

This clone was seen ten or more times. The read stops 3 residues short of the end of the CDR3; the missing end is completed from the germline J gene. The rearrangement uses TRBV19 and TRBJ2-7; D is undetermined. V lost 6 bases and J lost 1, with 10 bases in between. The CDR3 is 13 amino acids. Per germline, CDR1 LNHDA and CDR2 SQIVND (reference sequence). CDR3 residues: CASSLALSYEQYF. The part of the CDR3 DNA that was read is TGTGCCAGTAGCTTAGCTCTATCCTACGAG.

With respect to this clone: The CDR3 goes on 3 residues after the read ends, and that part is filled in from the germline J gene. The genes are TRBV2 and TRBJ1-5; D might be TRBD1 (5 bases). The CDR3 loop spans 12 amino acids. Germline V CDR1 and CDR2: SNHLY, FYNNEI. Trimming left V 7 bases short and J 3 bases short, with 7 bases between. CDR3 DNA, as far as it was read: TGTGCCAGCAAGGGGAACAATCAGCCC. Protein product: CASKGNNQP. The whole CDR3 protein is CASKGNNQPQHF.

This clone was seen a few times. With the read ending 3 residues before the CDR3 end, the germline J gene is used to fill in that end. The sample has other DNA sequences that encode this CDR3 too. This chain uses TRBV5-5 with TRBJ2-7; 11 nucleotides match TRBD1. The germline CDR1 and CDR2 sequences are SGHKS and YYEKEE (reference sequence). CDR3 length: 15 residues. J gave up 4 bases and V 3 bases, and 6 bases lay outside the gene matches. The DNA read from the CDR3 is TGTGCCAGCAGCTCTCCGGGACAGGGGGTGTACGAG. It codes for CASSSPGQGVYE. The whole CDR3 sequence reads CASSSPGQGVYEQYF.

Ten or more counts support this clone. The read is 3 residues too short to cover the CDR3 end, so that end is filled in from the germline J gene. This sequence joins TRBV7-9 and TRBJ1-5, with a possible D match to TRBD1 (6 bases). Germline V gene sequence: CDR1 SEHNR, CDR2 FQNEAQ (reference sequence). The CDR3 covers 15 residues. Trimming took off 4 bases at V and 7 bases at J, with 17 bases between the two ends. CDR3 sequence: CASSSSGGAGQPQHF. CDR3 bases read: TGTGCCAGCAGCTCGAGCGGGGGGGCGGGACAGCCC.

This clone came up many times. The read falls 3 residues short of the CDR3 end, and the missing part is taken from the germline J gene. V and J are TRBV7-2 and TRBJ2-5; 7 bases agree with TRBD2. The germline gives CDR1 SGHTA, CDR2 FQGNSA. Trimming at V came to 0 bases and at J to 5 bases, leaving 9 bases not matched to a gene. The CDR3 is 16 residues long. The CDR3 spells CASSLAWSGGQETQYF. CDR3 DNA, as far as it was read: TGTGCCAGCAGCTTAGCATGGTCGGGGGGTCAGGAGACC.

This clone has just a few counts. The read ends 3 residues shy of where the CDR3 ends; the end is completed using the germline J gene. The chain couples TRBV2 to TRBJ2-3; TRBD2 matches 7 bases. Germline V gives CDR1 SNHLY, CDR2 FYNNEI. The V and J ends lost 3 bases and 4 bases, in that order; junction bases with no gene match: 7. The CDR3 is 15 residues long. This chain's CDR3 is CASSEGGGVADTQYF. The sequenced part of the CDR3 DNA is TGTGCCAGCAGTGAGGGCGGGGGAGTAGCAGATACG.

Many counts were recorded for this clone. The CDR3 is cut off 3 residues early in the read; its end comes from the germline J gene. This chain links TRBV19 with TRBJ2-6; D is possibly TRBD1 (5 bases). Germline CDR1 and CDR2: LNHDA and SQIVND (reference sequence). Trimming cost V 4 bases and J 0 bases, with 10 bases left between them. This CDR3 contains 16 residues. The DNA read from the CDR3 is TGTGCCAGTAGTACCCGACAGATCTCTGGGGCCAACGTC. It translates to CASSTRQISGANV. The whole CDR3 reads CASSTRQISGANVLTF.